The next 26 T cell receptor beta chains were all read from a single sample in a study of graft-versus-host responses after intestinal transplantation. Their antigen targets remain unknown. Generated by immunoSEQ multiplex PCR, the TCRdb table keeps only in-frame clones and is missing some. The sample includes about 86,000 clones, roughly 90% of them seen just once. The sequences come from unstimulated CD4+ T cells sorted from spleen or lymph node cells, collected before transplant. These TCRs come from a human donor who was the organ donor for an intestinal transplant.

The V and J genes are TRBV6-5 and TRBJ1-4; TRBD1 agrees at 9 bases. With V trimmed by 8 bases and J by 7 bases, 11 bases remained unmatched. Germline V gene sequence: CDR1 MNHEY, CDR2 SVGAGI. The CDR3 sequence is 15 residues long. The CDR3: CASRSSGTGFEKLFF. In DNA form, the CDR3 reads TGTGCCAGCCGTTCCTCCGGGACAGGGTTTGAAAAACTGTTTTTT.

The chain recombines TRBV28 with TRBJ2-7, with TRBD1 matching over 7 bases. There are 12 residues in the CDR3. J lost 6 bases, V lost 6 bases, and 5 bases had no gene match. The germline gives CDR1 MDHEN, CDR2 SYDVKM. The CDR3 coding sequence is TGTGCCAGCAGGAGACAGGGAACCGAGCAGTACTTC. The encoded protein is CASRRQGTEQYF.

This clone was picked up one time. The V gene is TRBV7-9, the J gene TRBJ2-3; D gene uncertain. Germline lookup yields CDR1 SEHNR and CDR2 FQNEAQ (reference sequence). The length of the CDR3 is 14 residues. The ends were cut back, 1 base at V and 1 base at J, with 6 bases in the middle. The CDR3 DNA sequence: TGTGCCAGCAGCTTAGTCTCGGGCACAGATACGCAGTATTTT. Translating it yields CASSLVSGTDTQYF.

This clone was counted once. The chain uses TRBV6-5 and TRBJ2-7; 7 nucleotides line up with TRBD2. This CDR3 has 12 amino acids. V lost 7 bases to trimming and J lost 2 bases; unmatched junction nucleotides: 2. The germline CDR1 and CDR2 sequences are MNHEY and SVGAGI. Here the CDR3 reads CASMGGTYEQYF. The CDR3 region has the DNA TGTGCCAGCATGGGAGGGACCTACGAGCAGTACTTC.

The V gene is TRBV6-1, the J gene TRBJ2-3; 10 bases match TRBD2. Germline trimming cut 6 bases from V and 3 bases from J; bases unmatched to any gene: 6. This CDR3 is built from 15 residues. CDR1 MNHNS and CDR2 SASEGT come from the germline V gene. The DNA for the CDR3 is TGTGCCAGCAGCCAAACTAGCGGGAAGACAGATACGCAGTATTTT. The encoded protein is CASSQTSGKTDTQYF.

The chain recombines TRBV6-5 with TRBJ2-6; D remains unclear. Between the trimmed V and J ends, which lost 6 bases and 4 bases, there was a span of 10 bases. From germline, CDR1 is MNHEY and CDR2 SVGAGI. This CDR3 is 14 amino acids long. The CDR3 loop reads CASRAPLGANVLTF. The CDR3 DNA sequence: TGTGCCAGCAGAGCCCCCCTAGGGGCCAACGTCCTGACTTTC.

The chain links TRBV4-1 to TRBJ1-6, with 7 bases identical to TRBD1. This CDR3 contains 17 residues. Germline assignment: CDR1 MGHRA and CDR2 YSYEKL. Trimming took 2 bases from V and 8 from J; bases not matched to a gene: 12. The CDR3 bases are TGCGCCAGCAGCCAACACCCTCTACGACAGGGAGATTCACCCCTCCACTTT. Its translation is CASSQHPLRQGDSPLHF.

This sequence joins TRBV4-3 and TRBJ1-4; D is unclear. CDR3 length: 16 amino acids. Trimming stripped 6 bases from V and 1 base from J, with 15 bases between. Germline V lookup: CDR1 LGHNA, CDR2 YSLEER. CDR3 sequence reads: CASRRRHSQTNEKLFF. DNA for the CDR3: TGCGCCAGCAGGCGAAGACACAGCCAAACTAATGAAAAACTGTTTTTT.

The chain combines TRBV7-3 with TRBJ2-5, with a weak D call TRBD1 (6 bases). This CDR3 region has 13 residues. The V gene lost 5 bases and the J gene lost 7 bases, with 14 bases spanning the gap. The germline V gene encodes CDR1 SGHTA and CDR2 FQGTGA. The CDR3 loop reads CASSQARGGTQYF. CDR3 sequence (DNA): TGTGCCAGCAGCCAGGCCAGGGGCGGGACCCAGTACTTC.

This chain uses TRBV7-3 with TRBJ2-1; TRBD2 matches at 9 bases. The CDR3 consists of 15 residues. CDR1 SGHTA and CDR2 FQGTGA come from the germline V gene. The J segment lost 8 bases and the V segment lost 5 bases, leaving 10 bases of the junction unmatched. CDR3 region: CASSRLAGRLYEQFF. The CDR3 DNA sequence: TGTGCCAGCAGCCGTCTAGCGGGAAGGCTCTATGAGCAGTTCTTC.

The V call is TRBV6-5, the J call TRBJ2-1; 9 nucleotides agree with TRBD1. The CDR3 sequence is 13 residues long. V lost 8 bases to trimming and J lost 7 bases; unmatched junction nucleotides: 6. CDR1 and CDR2 from the germline V gene are MNHEY and SVGAGI. The CDR3 sequence is CASLQGTGNEQFF. The CDR3 DNA is TGTGCCAGCCTCCAGGGGACAGGGAATGAGCAGTTCTTC.

This chain joins TRBV7-3 and TRBJ1-5, with D possibly being TRBD1 (5 bases). Per the germline V gene, CDR1 is SGHTA and CDR2 is FQGTGA. Trimming took off 2 bases at V and 6 bases at J, with 14 bases between the two ends. This CDR3 comprises 15 residues. The CDR3, as DNA: TGTGCCAGCAGCTTATCTGGGGGGTCGAGTCAGCCCCAGCATTTT. It specifies CASSLSGGSSQPQHF.

This sequence joins TRBV6-1 and TRBJ2-2, with 12 bases lining up with TRBD1. The V gene's germline CDR1 is MNHNS and CDR2 SASEGT. The CDR3 is made up of 14 amino acids. Unmatched junction bases numbered 6, after V lost 10 bases and J lost 6 bases. The CDR3 region is CATSRDRGPGELFF. CDR3 bases: TGTGCCACATCCCGGGACAGGGGGCCCGGGGAGCTGTTTTTT.

The DNA for the CDR3 is TGTGCCAGCAGCCAAGAAGCCGGTCTACTCGGAAACACCATATATTTT. This translates into CASSQEAGLLGNTIYF. V and J are TRBV14 and TRBJ1-3; D is uncertain. The CDR3 consists of 16 residues. Germline CDR1 reads SGHDN; CDR2 reads FVKESK. V lost 0 bases, J lost 4 bases, and 13 bases lay in between.

The CDR3 DNA sequence: TGTGCCAGCAGCAAAATGGATACTAGCGCCGTCTACGAGCAGTACTTC. Its protein product is CASSKMDTSAVYEQYF. The rearrangement uses TRBV21-1 and TRBJ2-7; the table names TRBD2, a call not compared with the DNA. TRBV21-1 is a listed pseudogene. The CDR3 extends over 16 amino acids.

This chain uses TRBV6-7 with TRBJ2-1; tentative D call: TRBD1 (6 bases). TRBV6-7 is noted as an ORF with a role that remains uncertain. V shed 3 bases and J shed 4 bases, with 16 bases lying between them. The CDR3 is 16 amino acids. As DNA, the CDR3 is TGTGCCAGCAGTTATCAAGGACAGCGAGAATACAATGAGCAGTTCTTC. Its protein product is CASSYQGQREYNEQFF.

The chain combines TRBV5-4 with TRBJ1-4; 11 positions agree with TRBD1. Germline CDR1 SGHNT, CDR2 YYREEE (reference sequence). The V gene end was trimmed by 4 bases and the J gene end by 8 bases; junction bases not matched to a gene: 7. CDR3 length equals 15 residues. CDR3 coding DNA: TGTGCCAGCAGCGCGGGGGACAGGGGGTACGAAAAACTGTTTTTT. Its protein is CASSAGDRGYEKLFF.

The chain is built from TRBV6-1 and TRBJ2-1, with a possible D match to TRBD2 (6 bases). Germline CDR1 MNHNS, CDR2 SASEGT. The V end lost 2 bases, the J end lost 8 bases, and 16 bases lay between the germline ends. The CDR3 covers 15 residues. CDR3 nucleotides: TGTGCCAGCAGTGAATGGAGCGGGCTACGGCATGAGCAGTTCTTC. Its protein product is CASSEWSGLRHEQFF.

The gene calls are TRBV6-6 and TRBJ2-3, with D tentatively TRBD2 (5 bases). There are 13 residues in the CDR3. With 0 bases removed from V and 5 bases from J, the gap between germline ends came to 6 bases. Germline CDR1 is MNHNY and CDR2 is SVGAGI (reference sequence). Written as DNA, the CDR3 is TGTGCCAGCAGTTACTCCGCGGGAGATACGCAGTATTTT. Protein product: CASSYSAGDTQYF.

A word on this clone: The same CDR3 arises from other DNA sequences in this sample as well. This rearrangement joins TRBV5-1 to TRBJ2-7; TRBD1 aligns across 7 bases. Germline V lookup: CDR1 SGHRS, CDR2 YFSETQ. The length of the CDR3 is 17 residues. V dropped 4 bases and J dropped 2; count of bases not matched to a gene: 15. This CDR3 reads CASSQRPTGQTAYEQYF. DNA of the CDR3: TGCGCCAGCAGCCAGAGACCGACAGGGCAGACGGCCTACGAGCAGTACTTC. Variable domain in full (rest from reference TRBV5-1 and TRBJ2-7): KAGVTQTPRYLIKTRGQQVTLSCSPISGHRSVSWYQQTPGQGLQFLFEYFSETQRNKGNFPGRFSGRQFSNSRSEMNVSTLELGDSALYLCASSQRPTGQTAYEQYFGPGTRLTVT.

A few counts support this clone. This rearrangement joins TRBV5-1 to TRBJ1-1, with TRBD1 matching over 8 bases. The V and J ends lost 1 base and 4 bases, in that order; junction bases with no gene match: 0. There are 13 residues in the CDR3. Germline V gene sequence: CDR1 SGHRS, CDR2 YFSETQ. The CDR3 DNA follows: TGCGCCAGCAGCTTGACAGGGGGCACTGAAGCTTTCTTT. Translation: CASSLTGGTEAFF.

The V call is TRBV5-5, the J call TRBJ2-1; D is undetermined. The germline V gene has CDR1 SGHKS and CDR2 YYEKEE (reference sequence). The CDR3 runs to 13 residues. The ends were cut back, 6 bases at V and 3 bases at J, with 10 bases in the middle. This CDR3 is CASNPGYYNEQFF. CDR3 sequence (DNA): TGTGCCAGCAATCCAGGTTACTACAATGAGCAGTTCTTC.

Here the CDR3 reads CASSLPGQGNYGYTF. The CDR3 region has the DNA TGTGCCAGCAGTTTACCCGGACAGGGGAACTATGGCTACACCTTC. The chain is built from TRBV28 and TRBJ1-2, with 9 bases lining up with TRBD1. With 2 bases clipped from V and 2 bases from J, the junction kept 3 bases outside the gene matches. Germline CDR1 MDHEN, CDR2 SYDVKM. The CDR3 extends over 15 amino acids.

This clone was observed a handful of times. This rearrangement joins TRBV15 to TRBJ1-1; D may be TRBD1 (5 bases). This CDR3 spans 13 amino acids. Trimming stripped 5 bases from V and 11 bases from J, with 18 bases between. Germline CDR1 reads LNHNV; CDR2 reads YYDKDF (reference sequence). As DNA, the CDR3 is TGTGCCACCAGCTTGTCTAATGGGGGGAGGGCTTTCTTT. Translation: CATSLSNGGRAFF.

The chain recombines TRBV7-9 with TRBJ2-3, with 12 bases lining up with TRBD1. This CDR3 spans 17 amino acids. Germline lookup yields CDR1 SEHNR and CDR2 FQNEAQ (reference sequence). The junction had 5 bases not matched to a gene; V was cut back by 2 bases and J by 2 bases. The CDR3 sequence is CASSLLGTGGPTDTQYF. The CDR3 nucleotides are TGTGCCAGCAGCTTATTAGGGACAGGGGGCCCCACAGATACGCAGTATTTT.

The J gene is TRBJ2-2, the V gene TRBV7-6; 8 positions match TRBD1. J lost 4 bases, V lost 5 bases, and 6 bases had no gene match. The germline V gene has CDR1 SGHVS and CDR2 FNYEAQ. This CDR3 has 15 amino acids. The CDR3 spells CASSPWQGATGELFF. The CDR3 coding sequence is TGTGCCAGCAGCCCCTGGCAGGGGGCCACCGGGGAGCTGTTTTTT. Using reference TRBV7-6 and TRBJ2-2 for the parts outside the CDR3, the full variable domain is GAGVSQSPRYKVTKRGQDVALRCDPISGHVSLYWYRQALGQGPEFLTYFNYEAQQDKSGLPNDRFSAERPEGSISTLTIQRTEQRDSAMYRCASSPWQGATGELFFGEGSRLTVL.